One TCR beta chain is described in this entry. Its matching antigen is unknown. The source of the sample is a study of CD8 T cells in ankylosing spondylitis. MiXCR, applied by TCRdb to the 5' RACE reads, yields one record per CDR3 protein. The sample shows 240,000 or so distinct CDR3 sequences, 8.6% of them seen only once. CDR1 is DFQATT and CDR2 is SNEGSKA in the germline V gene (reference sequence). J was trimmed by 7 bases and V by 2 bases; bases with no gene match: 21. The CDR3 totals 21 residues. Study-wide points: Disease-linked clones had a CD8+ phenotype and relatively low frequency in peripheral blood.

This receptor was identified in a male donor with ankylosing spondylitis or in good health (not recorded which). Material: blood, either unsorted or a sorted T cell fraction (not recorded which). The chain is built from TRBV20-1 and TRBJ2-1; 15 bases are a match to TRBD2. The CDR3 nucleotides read TGCAGTGCTAGAAGCCAGGCTCCTGGAGGACTAGCGGGAGGGCAGGGGAATGAGCAGTTCTTC. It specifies CSARSQAPGGLAGGQGNEQFF.